This T cell receptor (beta chain) comes out of a study of cytomegalovirus exposure and HLA in healthy donors. Study results and caveats: In vitro, a few CMV-associated chains proved specific for CMV antigens. Altogether, 150 to 200 TCR beta chains were recorded as cytomegalovirus-associated. In the roughly 120 validation repertoires, a later analysis found that first-cohort TCR clusters tended to co-occur. While the bulk of TCR sequences proved rare, some public TCRs turned up in many donors.

Measured with immunoSEQ multiplex PCR; TCRdb has only the in-frame clones, and not every one. The top ten clones hold roughly 1.8% of a sample with some 70,000 clones, approximately 90% of them seen once. Worth noting for this clone: The antigen remains undetermined.

CDR1 is MNHEY and CDR2 is SMNVEV in the germline V gene (reference sequence). V trimming: 5 bases; J trimming: 5 bases; junction bases outside the gene matches: 7. The CDR3 spans 16 residues. This chain uses TRBV27 with TRBJ2-1; 12 nucleotides line up with TRBD2. The receptor comes from a woman between 18 and 30 years old in good health and CMV-seronegative. The sample consisted of PBMCs. The CDR3 sequence is CASSPLAGGPHNEQFF. In DNA form, the CDR3 reads TGTGCCAGCAGTCCTCTAGCGGGAGGGCCGCACAATGAGCAGTTCTTC.